Detailed here is one T cell receptor beta chain. Here immunoSEQ multiplex PCR was the method, and the copy in TCRdb shows in-frame clones only, minus some. In the table there are around 60,000 clones, about 74% of which are singletons. V lost 2 bases and J lost 5; bases outside the gene matches: 7. CDR3 length: 15 residues. Germline V gene lookup returns CDR1 SGHRS and CDR2 YFSETQ. This sample stems from a study of blood T cell repertoires in COVID-19. Study information: T cells, B-cell-depleted T cells, or PBMCs supplied cDNA or gDNA.

The V and J genes are TRBV5-1 and TRBJ2-7, with 10 bases identical to TRBD2. The sequenced material came from peripheral blood. This TCR was sampled from a woman of 80 years or more with acute or convalescent COVID-19. The CDR3 DNA sequence: TGCGCCAGCAGCTTTGGAGCGGGAGGGGGTGACGAGCAGTACTTC. This sequence encodes CASSFGAGGGDEQYF.